The subject of this entry is one TCR beta chain. Germline-derived CDR1 and CDR2 are LGHNA and YSLEER. V was clipped by 4 bases and J by 0 bases, with 21 bases between them. The CDR3 length is 18 residues. Original methodology: Nucleated cell number was recorded as an estimate derived from reference gene primer amplification. Some clones are missing from TCRdb's copy, which holds only in-frame ones; the method was immunoSEQ multiplex PCR. V, J and clone size are those of that table, while D and trimming were read from the DNA. This sample yields more than 200,000 clones, of which around 82% are seen a single time; around 8.9% belongs to the top ten. This sample is drawn from a study of blood T cell repertoires in COVID-19. In the study overall: Specimens from acute and convalescent COVID-19 originated in the United States, Italy and Spain. PBMCs, B-cell-depleted T cells, or T cells provided the cDNA or gDNA that made up the material.

This chain joins TRBV4-3 and TRBJ1-2, with a tentative D call TRBD1 (6 bases). The clonotype comes from a man in his forties with active or convalescent COVID-19. Specimen: peripheral blood. The CDR3 DNA sequence: TGCGCCAGCAGCCCCCAGGTAGGGGGGGGTGGTACTAACTATGGCTACACCTTC. This gives the protein CASSPQVGGGGTNYGYTF.